This TCR beta chain was profiled in a study of T cells in localized non-small cell lung cancer. Per germline, CDR1 LNHDA and CDR2 SQIVND (reference sequence). This CDR3 is built from 16 residues. Trimming cost V 6 bases and J 0 bases; bases outside gene matches: 4. Points from the study as a whole: Compared with tumor, uninvolved adjacent lung displayed greater T cell clonality, ranking highest overall. Without multi-region sequencing, intratumor heterogeneity could not be excluded. Within adjacent lung there appeared a median around 60 of the top 100 tumor clones.

This clone was picked up one time. The antigen remains unidentified. Repertoires were generated with immunoSEQ multiplex PCR, while TCRdb's copy carries only in-frame clones and drops some. The table records about 92,000 clones, roughly 93% of them present only once. The sequence derives from a woman aged 40-70 years with stage II squamous cell lung carcinoma. The chain has TRBV19 and TRBJ1-5; 11 nucleotides match TRBD1. The sequenced sample was PBMCs, obtained before any cancer treatment. The CDR3 sequence: CASRRDRGGSNQPQHF. The CDR3 DNA is TGTGCCAGTAGACGGGACAGGGGGGGTAGCAATCAGCCCCAGCATTTT.